This T cell receptor (beta chain) was profiled in a study of blood T cell repertoires in COVID-19. Study summary: Researchers got acute and convalescent COVID-19 samples from the United States, Italy and Spain.

Study processing details: Amplifying reference gene primers gave estimates of nucleated cell counts. Clones were sequenced by immunoSEQ multiplex PCR, and TCRdb holds only the in-frame ones, with some missing. V and J calls and clone size are those listed in that table; D and trimming were worked out from the DNA. The repertoire includes some 300,000 clones, 90% of them detected once, and roughly 6.1% sits in the top ten. Germline CDR1 reads SGDLS; CDR2 reads YYNGEE. The V end lost 0 bases, the J end lost 4 bases, and 10 bases lay between the germline ends. This CDR3 is built from 14 residues. While infection was still active, Seattle patients were enrolled and then followed longitudinally.

The receptor comes from a woman between 45 and 60 years old with COVID-19, enrolled during active disease. The rearrangement joins TRBV9 to TRBJ2-5; D is ambiguous. The specimen sequenced was peripheral blood. CDR3 sequence reads: CASSVDAYRETQYF. The CDR3 DNA reads as TGTGCCAGCAGCGTAGATGCCTACCGAGAGACCCAGTACTTC.